This TCR beta chain derives from a study of blood T cells in healthy people across ages (dated by TCRdb to between 2014 and 2017). For context, the study as a whole: In model experiments, template switching captured about one uniquely barcoded TCR beta cDNA molecule for every two T cells. Using deep sequencing normalized with unique cDNA molecular identifiers, the study measured how TCR beta repertoire diversity changes with age. Four age groups were formed from the donors: young (average about 16 years), middle-aged (less than 40), aged (more than 55) and long-lived (around 82). To avoid experimental bias, donors of different ages were distributed randomly across sequencing lanes. Using the same blood draw, the study looked at two additional independent replicas of 1 million unique cDNA reads for two donors, one aged 18 to 29 and the other aged 80 or older. General study outcomes and caveats: Estimates of total diversity based on one million sequenced T cells were considered lower bounds and underestimates. Observed TCR beta diversity correlated strongly with the percentage of naive T cells measured by flow cytometry. Because profiling used bulk unsorted PBMCs, naive and antigen-experienced compartments could not be compared conclusively. Because donor CMV infection status was unknown, age-related changes in expanded clonotypes were potentially confounded. As age increased, observed TCR beta diversity per million T cells dropped in a roughly linear way, and a significant reduction was already evident by age 40. The long-lived group showed more naive CD4+ T cells, fewer expanded clones and increased TCR diversity than the aged group, suggesting age selection.

The junction shows trimming of 5 bases on V and 3 bases on J, plus 10 bases between the germline ends. The germline V gene sets CDR1 to SGHTA and CDR2 to FQGNSA. Including the terminal cysteine and phenylalanine, the CDR3 comprises 13 residues. Left in the record is the CDR3 DNA by itself, 39 bases read in frame from the first base. A word on this clonotype: Which antigen it targets is not known. No quality values exist for individual bases; no much larger clone is one base distant.

The roughly 38 donors, aged about 6 to 95 years, were systemically healthy Caucasian individuals from Russia. Around 9.9 milliliters of peripheral blood were collected from each donor into EDTA-treated Vacutainer tubes. Ficoll-Paque density-gradient centrifugation was used to isolate PBMCs, with at least 7 million per sample. Trizol reagent was used to extract total RNA from the PBMCs, yielding at least 6 micrograms per sample. For every donor, an aliquot of PBMCs went through flow cytometry to measure the percentages of naive CD45RAhigh/CD27high T cells. Receptor amplification or capture employed 5' RACE. Sequencing used an Illumina HiSeq 2500. A second PCR of 7 to 11 cycles was performed with a sample-barcoded 5' primer and a J-beta primer mix. A unique molecular identifier was introduced onto each TCR beta cDNA molecule by a template-switch 5' adaptor carrying 12 random nucleotides. Each sample yielded at least 3 million CDR3-containing paired-end reads. The Mint cDNA synthesis kit, primed by a TRBC-specific oligonucleotide, was used to synthesize first-strand cDNA from all RNA. All cDNA was treated with uracil-DNA glycosylase and then went through a first 18-cycle PCR with the universal primers M1SS and BC2_uni_R. Processing in the source paper ran as follows. Each sample was normalized by randomly selecting 1 million high-quality reads, each carrying a distinct molecular identifier. Instead of being binned into consensus sequences, reads with shared molecular identifiers were discarded. MiTCR, set to a Q25 quality threshold and the strictest error-elimination algorithm, was used for CDR3 identification, clonotype clustering and error correction. A nonparametric unseen species model with Euler transformation was used to estimate a lower bound on total TCR beta diversity. Using fastp at Q25 and MiXCR, TCRdb reprocessed the public reads and kept productive beta chains. Each entry is one CDR3 protein sequence, shown with its most common DNA and genes. The V and J calls reflect TCRdb's pipeline rather than the authors' work. In all, the sample holds hundreds of thousands of distinct CDR3 sequences, and around 42% of those were seen once. The ten largest account for approximately 20% of the sample.

This chain is built from TRBV7-2 and TRBJ1-2; TRBD1 could be the D gene, as 6 bases match. The specimen sequenced was blood. The sequence derives from a man aged 55-75 years in good health. The CDR3 loop reads CASSGGQYYGYTF. The bases read TGTGCCAGCAGCGGGGGACAATACTATGGCTACACCTTC. The full variable domain, with segments outside the CDR3 supplied by the reference TRBV7-2 and TRBJ1-2 proteins, appears as GAGVSQSPSNKVTEKGKDVELRCDPISGHTALYWYRQSLGQGLEFLIYFQGNSAPDKSGLPSDRFSAERTGGSVSTLTIQRTQQEDSAVYLCASSGGQYYGYTFGSGTRLTVV.